The rows below give T cell receptor beta chains drawn from one sample of a study of blood T cell repertoires in COVID-19. Repertoires were generated with immunoSEQ multiplex PCR, while TCRdb's copy carries only in-frame clones and drops some. The table includes 250,000 to 300,000 clones, approximately 90% detected once. Specimen: peripheral blood. All receptors come from a man aged 35 to 55 with acute or convalescent COVID-19. The CDR3 runs from the conserved cysteine through the conserved F or W. Fields, in order: V gene, J gene, CDR3 protein.

TRBV5-4,TRBJ2-3,CATTTPSGGSTDTQYF
TRBV5-1,TRBJ2-2,CASSLGGPGTGELFF
TRBV2,TRBJ2-7,CASIRTGYEQYF
TRBV7-2,TRBJ2-3,CASSPGGDTQYF
TRBV4-1,TRBJ1-4,CASSQDTGARGEKLFF
TRBV5-1,TRBJ2-1,CASSFQDFSYNEQFF
TRBV18,TRBJ1-5,CASSLSGVSNQPQHF
TRBV2,TRBJ1-1,CASPSGVMNTEAFF
TRBV2,TRBJ2-3,CASASRLSTDTQYF
TRBV15,TRBJ2-3,CATSTGGVDTQYF
TRBV5-4,TRBJ1-2,CASSLAAGDGYTF
TRBV7-9,TRBJ2-1,CASSLTGLNEQFF
TRBV19,TRBJ1-1,CASHKGAGTEAFF
TRBV19,TRBJ2-1,CASSLLGGSEQFF
TRBV9,TRBJ2-1,CASRAGGSDYNEQFF
TRBV4-1,TRBJ2-3,CASSLWTGGTDTQYF
TRBV19,TRBJ1-2,CASSSAGTAYGYTF
TRBV5-1,TRBJ2-3,CASSLGQRRDTQYF
TRBV7-6,TRBJ2-1,CASSRFSGGYYNEQFF
TRBV7-8,TRBJ1-5,CASSLLGGGGQPQHF
TRBV7-9,TRBJ2-7,CASSLWDRGSYEQYF
TRBV7-2,TRBJ1-1,CASSTGQKNTEAFF
TRBV6-5,TRBJ1-2,CASSPGYGYTF
TRBV6-5,TRBJ2-5,CASSYGQLGETQYF
TRBV11-2,TRBJ1-1,CASSPSAGGTEAFF
TRBV4-2,TRBJ1-2,CASSLMGGWDGYTF
TRBV7-2,TRBJ1-2,CASSLSGLRGYTF
TRBV27,TRBJ2-1,CASLSYNEQFF
TRBV11-2,TRBJ2-7,CASSLGGTSEQYF
TRBV29-1,TRBJ1-2,CSVAELGDGYTF
TRBV6-5,TRBJ1-5,CASSYKGASNQPQHF
TRBV12-3/TRBV12-4,TRBJ1-2,CASSSTGNSGYTF
TRBV3-1/TRBV3-2,TRBJ1-1,CASSQHSTANTEAFF